Listed below are T cell receptor beta chains from one sample, sequenced in a study of blood T cell repertoires in COVID-19. The table came from immunoSEQ multiplex PCR; TCRdb's copy has only in-frame clones and leaves some out. Of about 300,000 clones listed, nearly 90% were seen once; the top ten hold roughly 2.9%. The specimen was PBMCs or T cells enriched from blood (not recorded which). Receptors originate from a woman aged 50 to 60 who had been exposed to COVID-19. Each CDR3 is given with its conserved first and last residue. Fields, in order: clone size, V gene, CDR3 length, D gene, J gene, CDR3 DNA, CDR3 protein. A D gene is named only where the DNA matches it firmly. Rows give clone size only sometimes, using once, few, many, or a class for an expanded clone.

size: NA; V: TRBV28; length: 16; D: TRBD1; J: TRBJ1-3; DNA: TGTGCCAGCAGTTTAAGTTCAGGGGGCCCTGGAAACACCATATATTTT; CDR3: CASSLSSGGPGNTIYF
size: NA; V: TRBV9; length: 13; D: NA; J: TRBJ2-3; DNA: TGTGCCAGCAGCGTTGGGGCGGCCGATACGCAGTATTTT; CDR3: CASSVGAADTQYF
size: NA; V: TRBV11-1; length: 16; D: NA; J: TRBJ2-1; DNA: TGTGCCAGCAGCCCCCAGGGTACGATCTCCTACAATGAGCAGTTCTTC; CDR3: CASSPQGTISYNEQFF
size: NA; V: TRBV28; length: 13; D: NA; J: TRBJ1-2; DNA: TGTGCCAGCGAACACACCAACAGGGATGGCTACACCTTC; CDR3: CASEHTNRDGYTF
size: NA; V: TRBV28; length: 16; D: TRBD1; J: TRBJ2-3; DNA: TGTGCCAGCAGTTTAACGACAGGGGCCCGCACAGATACGCAGTATTTT; CDR3: CASSLTTGARTDTQYF
size: NA; V: TRBV5-1; length: 15; D: TRBD1; J: TRBJ2-5; DNA: TGCGCCAGCAGCTTGGCGGGACAGGGACAAGAGACCCAGTACTTC; CDR3: CASSLAGQGQETQYF
size: NA; V: TRBV5-1; length: 14; D: NA; J: TRBJ1-1; DNA: TGCGCCAGCAGCTTGTTCCAGGGGAACACTGAAGCTTTCTTT; CDR3: CASSLFQGNTEAFF
size: NA; V: TRBV6-5; length: 14; D: TRBD1; J: TRBJ2-5; DNA: TGTGCCAGCGGTTCCCAGGGGGAAGCAGAGACCCAGTACTTC; CDR3: CASGSQGEAETQYF
size: NA; V: TRBV6-5; length: 13; D: NA; J: TRBJ1-2; DNA: TGTGCCAGCAGCCCCGACAGGCGCTATGGCTACACCTTC; CDR3: CASSPDRRYGYTF
size: NA; V: TRBV9; length: 13; D: NA; J: TRBJ1-6; DNA: TGTGCCAGCAGCGAGGTAGGGGATTCACCCCTCCACTTT; CDR3: CASSEVGDSPLHF
size: NA; V: TRBV24-1; length: 13; D: TRBD1; J: TRBJ2-3; DNA: TGTGCCACCAGTGAACCGGGACAGATTCCGCAGTATTTT; CDR3: CATSEPGQIPQYF
size: NA; V: TRBV27; length: 12; D: NA; J: TRBJ2-7; DNA: TGTGCCAGCAGTTCCACAGGGTATCAGCAGTACTTC; CDR3: CASSSTGYQQYF
size: NA; V: TRBV10-3; length: 14; D: NA; J: TRBJ1-5; DNA: TGTGCCATCAGCCTCTCGGAGGCGAATCAGCCCCAGCATTTT; CDR3: CAISLSEANQPQHF
size: NA; V: TRBV5-5; length: 15; D: NA; J: TRBJ2-1; DNA: TGTGCCAGCAGCTTGGGGCAGGGCTCCTACAATGAGCAGTTCTTC; CDR3: CASSLGQGSYNEQFF
size: NA; V: TRBV19; length: 15; D: NA; J: TRBJ1-6; DNA: TGTGCCAGTAGTGTAACAATGGGAGCGGGATCACCCCTCCACTTT; CDR3: CASSVTMGAGSPLHF
size: NA; V: TRBV4-2; length: 17; D: TRBD2; J: TRBJ2-3; DNA: TGTGCCAGCAGCCAAGTCACTAGCGGGGGGATGACAGATACGCAGTATTTT; CDR3: CASSQVTSGGMTDTQYF
size: NA; V: TRBV7-2; length: 18; D: NA; J: TRBJ2-5; DNA: TGTGCCAGCAGCTTAGGAGCGGCCGCCCACTTGACGGAGGAGACCCAGTACTTC; CDR3: CASSLGAAAHLTEETQYF
size: NA; V: TRBV19; length: 18; D: TRBD1; J: TRBJ1-4; DNA: TGTGCCAGTAGTATTCTCCGGCGTACGGCAGGGGGTAGGGAAAAACTGTTTTTT; CDR3: CASSILRRTAGGREKLFF
size: once; V: TRBV27; length: 14; D: NA; J: TRBJ2-3; DNA: TGTGCCAGCAGTCTCGGGTGGGGCACAGATACGCAGTATTTT; CDR3: CASSLGWGTDTQYF
size: NA; V: TRBV7-6; length: 17; D: NA; J: TRBJ1-5; DNA: TGTGCCAGCAGCTTAGGGGTTAGCGCGGGAAGCAATCAGCCCCAGCATTTT; CDR3: CASSLGVSAGSNQPQHF
size: NA; V: TRBV2; length: 14; D: NA; J: TRBJ2-1; DNA: TGTGCCAGCAGAATAGTCTCCCAGGCGAATGAGCAGTTCTTC; CDR3: CASRIVSQANEQFF
size: once; V: TRBV6-5; length: 15; D: NA; J: TRBJ1-6; DNA: TGTGCCAGCAGTTACGCGGTCAGACTTAATTCACCCCTCCACTTT; CDR3: CASSYAVRLNSPLHF
size: NA; V: TRBV5-8; length: 16; D: TRBD2; J: TRBJ2-1; DNA: TGTGCCAGCAGAGGACTAGCGGGGGGTTTATTGCATGAGCAGTTCTTC; CDR3: CASRGLAGGLLHEQFF
size: NA; V: TRBV28; length: 14; D: TRBD1; J: TRBJ1-5; DNA: TGTGCCAGCAGGGACAGGGGGAACGATCAGCCCCAGCATTTT; CDR3: CASRDRGNDQPQHF
size: NA; V: TRBV18; length: 15; D: TRBD1; J: TRBJ1-5; DNA: TGTGCCAGCTCACCCGGGACAGGTGGCAATCAGCCCCAGCATTTT; CDR3: CASSPGTGGNQPQHF
size: NA; V: TRBV6-8; length: 19; D: TRBD2; J: TRBJ2-5; DNA: TGTGCCAGCAGATATGGGACTAGCGGGGGGGCCGAGCCGGGAGAGACCCAGTACTTC; CDR3: CASRYGTSGGAEPGETQYF
size: NA; V: TRBV9; length: 17; D: NA; J: TRBJ2-1; DNA: TGTGCCAGCAGCGTAGGGGCGGGGCCGAGCTCCTACAATGAGCAGTTCTTC; CDR3: CASSVGAGPSSYNEQFF
size: NA; V: TRBV6-6; length: 19; D: TRBD2; J: TRBJ2-7; DNA: TGTGCCAGCAGTCTTCCCTCAGGGACTAGCGGCTGGAGCTCCTACGAGCAGTACTTC; CDR3: CASSLPSGTSGWSSYEQYF
size: NA; V: TRBV2; length: 13; D: NA; J: TRBJ2-7; DNA: TGTGCCAGCAGTTCCTACCGAAGATACGAGCAGTACTTC; CDR3: CASSSYRRYEQYF
size: NA; V: TRBV7-9; length: 17; D: TRBD2; J: TRBJ2-3; DNA: TGTGCCAGCAGCTTACTAAAGCGGGGGGAATTCACAGATACGCAGTATTTT; CDR3: CASSLLKRGEFTDTQYF
size: once; V: TRBV2; length: 15; D: NA; J: TRBJ1-6; DNA: TGTGCCAGCAGTGGGGGGGTGTATGGCAATTCACCCCTCCACTTT; CDR3: CASSGGVYGNSPLHF
size: NA; V: TRBV5-1; length: 14; D: TRBD1; J: TRBJ2-5; DNA: TGCGCCAGCAGCTCGGGACAGGGACTAGAGACCCAGTACTTC; CDR3: CASSSGQGLETQYF
size: NA; V: TRBV5-8; length: 16; D: NA; J: TRBJ2-1; DNA: TGTGCCAGCAGCACAACAGGGACGAGCTCCTACAATGAGCAGTTCTTC; CDR3: CASSTTGTSSYNEQFF
size: NA; V: TRBV19; length: 15; D: NA; J: TRBJ1-5; DNA: TGTGCCAGTAGTGCTGGTCACGGGAACAATCAGCCCCAGCATTTT; CDR3: CASSAGHGNNQPQHF
size: NA; V: TRBV2; length: 14; D: NA; J: TRBJ1-1; DNA: TGTGCCAGCACCCCGCGGGGGGTTGGCACTGAAGCTTTCTTT; CDR3: CASTPRGVGTEAFF
size: NA; V: TRBV3-1/TRBV3-2; length: 16; D: NA; J: TRBJ2-3; DNA: TGTGCCAGCAGCCAAGCCCCTCCGACTATCACAGATACGCAGTATTTT; CDR3: CASSQAPPTITDTQYF
size: NA; V: TRBV2; length: 14; D: NA; J: TRBJ1-3; DNA: TGTGCCAGCAGCCGGGGAGCCTCTGGAAACACCATATATTTT; CDR3: CASSRGASGNTIYF
size: NA; V: TRBV6-5; length: 14; D: NA; J: TRBJ1-1; DNA: TGTGCCAGCAGTTACGAACGATCGGGCACTGAAGCTTTCTTT; CDR3: CASSYERSGTEAFF
size: NA; V: TRBV6-5; length: 15; D: TRBD2; J: TRBJ2-5; DNA: TGTGCCAGCAGTTACGCCGGGGGGGAGCAAGAGACCCAGTACTTC; CDR3: CASSYAGGEQETQYF
size: once; V: TRBV19; length: 15; D: TRBD1; J: TRBJ2-2; DNA: TGTGCCAGTAGGACGGACAGGGCGAACACCGGGGAGCTGTTTTTT; CDR3: CASRTDRANTGELFF
size: few; V: TRBV11-2; length: 17; D: NA; J: TRBJ1-4; DNA: TGTGCCAGCAGCTTAGCACGCGGTCAGGGGACTAATGAAAAACTGTTTTTT; CDR3: CASSLARGQGTNEKLFF
size: NA; V: TRBV4-1; length: 16; D: NA; J: TRBJ1-1; DNA: TGCGCCAGCAGCGGGAGAGGTGGGGGCCTGAACACTGAAGCTTTCTTT; CDR3: CASSGRGGGLNTEAFF
size: NA; V: TRBV3-1/TRBV3-2; length: 16; D: TRBD1; J: TRBJ1-2; DNA: TGTGCCAGCAGCATGACTGCGGGACAGGGGGCGCAAGGCTACACCTTC; CDR3: CASSMTAGQGAQGYTF
size: NA; V: TRBV6-5; length: 11; D: NA; J: TRBJ1-2; DNA: TGTGCCGGTGAAGGGGGCTATGGCTACACCTTC; CDR3: CAGEGGYGYTF
size: once; V: TRBV4-1; length: 15; D: NA; J: TRBJ1-2; DNA: TGCGCCAGCAGCCAAGAACAGACAGGACGCTATGGCTACACCTTC; CDR3: CASSQEQTGRYGYTF
size: NA; V: TRBV4-2; length: 12; D: NA; J: TRBJ2-7; DNA: TGTGCCAGCAGCCAAGGGGGCGGCGAGCAGTACTTC; CDR3: CASSQGGGEQYF
size: NA; V: TRBV10-3; length: 19; D: TRBD1; J: TRBJ2-7; DNA: TGTGCCATCAGTGAGGGAACAGACAGGGGGGCGGTTCGGATCTACGAGCAGTACTTC; CDR3: CAISEGTDRGAVRIYEQYF
size: NA; V: TRBV6-2/TRBV6-3; length: 13; D: NA; J: TRBJ2-7; DNA: TGTGCCAGCAGTTACCCCCCAGGTACCAAGCAGTACTTC; CDR3: CASSYPPGTKQYF
size: few; V: TRBV18; length: 14; D: TRBD1; J: TRBJ1-2; DNA: TGTGCCAGCTCACCCTCCAACAGGGGGGTTGGCTACACCTTC; CDR3: CASSPSNRGVGYTF
size: NA; V: TRBV5-4; length: 15; D: NA; J: TRBJ2-5; DNA: TGTGCCAGCAGCTTGGAATCCAGGGCAACGGAGACCCAGTACTTC; CDR3: CASSLESRATETQYF
size: NA; V: TRBV5-6; length: 14; D: NA; J: TRBJ1-1; DNA: TGTGCCAGCAGCTTCGAAGGGGTCGGAACTGAAGCTTTCTTT; CDR3: CASSFEGVGTEAFF
size: NA; V: TRBV11-3; length: 16; D: NA; J: TRBJ1-4; DNA: TGTGCCACCGGAGACAGGACCTGCGGAACTAATGAAAAACTGTTTTTT; CDR3: CATGDRTCGTNEKLFF
size: NA; V: TRBV6-5; length: 15; D: NA; J: TRBJ2-2; DNA: TGTGCCAGCAGTTATCTTGTCGCGAACACCGGGGAGCTGTTTTTT; CDR3: CASSYLVANTGELFF
size: NA; V: TRBV29-1; length: 13; D: TRBD1; J: TRBJ1-2; DNA: TGCAGCGTTTACAGGGGGCCTCCGTTTTTGTACACCTTC; CDR3: CSVYRGPPFLYTF
size: NA; V: TRBV2; length: 15; D: NA; J: TRBJ2-6; DNA: TGTGCCAGCATGCCGCTAACCTCTGGGGCCAACGTCCTGACTTTC; CDR3: CASMPLTSGANVLTF
size: once; V: TRBV3-1/TRBV3-2; length: 15; D: NA; J: TRBJ2-7; DNA: TGTGCCAGCAGCCAGTACCGGACAGCCGCCTACGAGCAGTACTTC; CDR3: CASSQYRTAAYEQYF
size: NA; V: TRBV12-5; length: 14; D: NA; J: TRBJ2-1; DNA: TGTGCTAGTGGTTTGGGCCCCCAGCGGAATGAGCAGTTCTTC; CDR3: CASGLGPQRNEQFF